This T cell receptor beta chain was profiled in a study of T-cell reconstitution after alpha-beta-depleted transplantation in children (dated by TCRdb to 2015 to 2016). For the wider study: T-cell immune reconstitution after TCRalphabeta/CD19-depleted allogeneic hematopoietic cell transplantation in children was quantitatively tracked in the study by means of TCR repertoire profiling.

As for this clonotype: Its antigen target is currently unknown. Within one base of it there is no much larger clone, and no base qualities were kept.

The library was prepared using PCR. Sequenced on an Illumina HiSeq 2500. To normalize quantification of the TCRbeta repertoire, the TCR libraries were built with molecular barcoding that relied on unique molecular identifiers. TCRdb redid the processing of the public reads, applying fastp at Q25 and MiXCR, and retained in-frame beta chains. Under each unique CDR3 protein, matching rows form one entry showing the most common genes and DNA. The sample data list approximately 510,000 distinct CDR3 sequences, and about 16% of these were observed just once. The top ten clones comprise 3% to 4% of the sample. The input for sequencing was PBMCs from the stem cell graft donor, taken from the stem cell graft. The clonotype comes from a human donor who donated a stem cell graft to a child with acute lymphoblastic leukemia.

The CDR3 in this case is CASSQDLTGGVTEAFF. The bases read TGTGCCAGCAGCCAAGATTTAACAGGGGGCGTCACTGAAGCTTTCTTT. The chain uses TRBV14 and TRBJ1-1; a stretch of 9 junction bases matches TRBD1. Its CDR3 holds 16 amino acids, cysteine through phenylalanine. CDR3 DNA only is kept here, 48 bases in frame from base 1. The germline V gene sets CDR1 to SGHDN and CDR2 to FVKESK. V ends up 0 bases short and J 4 bases short, with an unmatched junction base count of 6.